The sequence of this T cell receptor beta chain was determined in a study of glioma-infiltrating T cells after dendritic cell vaccination. Sequencing used immunoSEQ multiplex PCR; TCRdb keeps in-frame clones, though not all of them. There are more than 75,000 clones in the sample; about four fifths occur only once, and about 6.8% lies in the top ten. This clone was counted a single time. Looked up from germline, CDR1 is SGHRS and CDR2 is YFSETQ. This CDR3 has 14 residues. V was trimmed by 3 bases and J by 6 bases, leaving 13 bases between them. Time point denoted: after dendritic cell vaccination, including at tumor progression/relapse. Fresh-frozen tumor tissue and more than two years of survival data were available for all.

The clonotype comes from a human donor with glioblastoma. The V and J genes are TRBV5-1 and TRBJ2-1; D ambiguous. The specimen was blood, collected after dendritic cell vaccination. For the CDR3, the DNA is TGCGCCAGCAGCTCCAAATTTTTAGCCAATGAGCAGTTCTTC. This encodes CASSSKFLANEQFF.